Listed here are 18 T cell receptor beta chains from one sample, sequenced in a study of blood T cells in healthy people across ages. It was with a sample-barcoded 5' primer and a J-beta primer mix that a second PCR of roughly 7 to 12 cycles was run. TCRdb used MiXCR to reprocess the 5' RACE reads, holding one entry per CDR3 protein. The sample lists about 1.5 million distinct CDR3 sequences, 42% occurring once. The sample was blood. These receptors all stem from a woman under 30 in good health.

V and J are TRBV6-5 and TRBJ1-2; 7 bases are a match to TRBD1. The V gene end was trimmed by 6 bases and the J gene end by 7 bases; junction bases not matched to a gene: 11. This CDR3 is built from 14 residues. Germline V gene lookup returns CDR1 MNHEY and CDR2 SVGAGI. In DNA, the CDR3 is TGTGCCAGCAGCACCCCGGCAGGGGGTTTTGGCTACACCTTC. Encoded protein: CASSTPAGGFGYTF.

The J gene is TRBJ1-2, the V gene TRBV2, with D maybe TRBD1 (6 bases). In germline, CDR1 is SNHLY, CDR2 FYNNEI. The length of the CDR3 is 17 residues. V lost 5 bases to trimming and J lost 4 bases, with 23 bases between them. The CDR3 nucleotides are TGTGCCAGCAGTCCACAAGGGGGGGGAGTCGCGTCCTATGGCTACACCTTC. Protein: CASSPQGGGVASYGYTF.

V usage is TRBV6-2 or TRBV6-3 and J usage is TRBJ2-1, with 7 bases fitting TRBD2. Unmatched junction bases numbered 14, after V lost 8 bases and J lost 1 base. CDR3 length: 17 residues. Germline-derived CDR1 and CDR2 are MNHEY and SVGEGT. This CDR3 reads CASGQPTGLVSYNEQFF. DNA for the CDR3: TGTGCCAGCGGCCAACCGACTGGACTAGTATCCTACAATGAGCAGTTCTTC.

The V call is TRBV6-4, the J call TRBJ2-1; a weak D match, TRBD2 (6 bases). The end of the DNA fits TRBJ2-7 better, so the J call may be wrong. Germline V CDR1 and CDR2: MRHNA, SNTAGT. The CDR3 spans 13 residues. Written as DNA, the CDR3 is TGTGCCTTCAGACTAGAGCCCTACAATGAGCAGTACTTC. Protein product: CAFRLEPYNEQYF.

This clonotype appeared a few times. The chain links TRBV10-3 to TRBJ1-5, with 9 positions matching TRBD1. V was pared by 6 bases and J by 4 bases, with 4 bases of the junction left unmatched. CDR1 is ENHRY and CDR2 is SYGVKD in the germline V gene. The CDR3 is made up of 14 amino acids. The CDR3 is CAISLDRGNQPQHF. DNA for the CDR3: TGTGCCATCAGCCTGGACAGGGGAAATCAGCCCCAGCATTTT.

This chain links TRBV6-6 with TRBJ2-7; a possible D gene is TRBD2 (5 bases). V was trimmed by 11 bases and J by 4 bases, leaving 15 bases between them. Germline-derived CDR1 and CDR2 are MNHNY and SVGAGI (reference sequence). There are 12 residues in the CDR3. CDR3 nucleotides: TGTGCCCCCAAACGGGGAAGGTACGAGCAGTACTTC. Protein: CAPKRGRYEQYF.

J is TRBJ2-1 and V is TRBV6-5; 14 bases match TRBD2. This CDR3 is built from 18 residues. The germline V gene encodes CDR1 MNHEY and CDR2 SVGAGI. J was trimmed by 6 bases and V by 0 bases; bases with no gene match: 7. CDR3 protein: CASSYSGTSGGVVNEQFF. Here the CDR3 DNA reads TGTGCCAGCAGTTACTCCGGGACTAGCGGGGGAGTGGTCAATGAGCAGTTCTTC.

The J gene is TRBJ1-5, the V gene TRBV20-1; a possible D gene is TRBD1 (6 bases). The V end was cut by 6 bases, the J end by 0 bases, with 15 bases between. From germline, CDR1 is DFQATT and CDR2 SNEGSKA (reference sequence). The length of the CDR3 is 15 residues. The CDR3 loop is CSAKNRVYSNQPQHF. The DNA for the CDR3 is TGCAGTGCCAAAAACAGGGTTTATAGCAATCAGCCCCAGCATTTT.

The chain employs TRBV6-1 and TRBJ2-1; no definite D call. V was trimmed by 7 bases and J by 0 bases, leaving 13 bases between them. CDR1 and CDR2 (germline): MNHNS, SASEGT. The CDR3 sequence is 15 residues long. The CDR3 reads CASNPSLGSYNEQFF. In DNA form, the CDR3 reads TGTGCCAGCAACCCGTCTCTGGGCTCCTACAATGAGCAGTTCTTC.

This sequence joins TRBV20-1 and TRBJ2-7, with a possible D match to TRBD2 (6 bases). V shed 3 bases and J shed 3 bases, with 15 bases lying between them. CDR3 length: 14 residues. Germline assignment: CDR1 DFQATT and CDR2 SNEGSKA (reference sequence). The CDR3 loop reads CSARGGPFNYEQYF. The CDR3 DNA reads TGCAGTGCTAGGGGAGGACCCTTTAACTACGAGCAGTACTTC.

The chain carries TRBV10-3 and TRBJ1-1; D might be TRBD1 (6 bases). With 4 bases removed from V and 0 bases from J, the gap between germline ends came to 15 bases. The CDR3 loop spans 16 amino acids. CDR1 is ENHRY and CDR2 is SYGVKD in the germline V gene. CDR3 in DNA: TGTGCCATCAGTGGGAAGGGGGGAAGGGTGAACACTGAAGCTTTCTTT. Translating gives CAISGKGGRVNTEAFF.

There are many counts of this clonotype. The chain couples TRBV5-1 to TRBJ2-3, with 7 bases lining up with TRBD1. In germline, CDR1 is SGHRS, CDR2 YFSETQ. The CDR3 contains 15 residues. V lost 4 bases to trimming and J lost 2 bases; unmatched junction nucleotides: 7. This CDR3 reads CASSTRGRPTDTQYF. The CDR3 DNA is TGCGCCAGCAGCACAAGGGGGCGTCCCACAGATACGCAGTATTTT.

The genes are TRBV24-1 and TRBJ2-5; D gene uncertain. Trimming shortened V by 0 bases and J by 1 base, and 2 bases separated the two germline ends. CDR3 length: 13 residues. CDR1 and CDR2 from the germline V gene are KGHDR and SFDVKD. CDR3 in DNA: TGTGCCACCAGTGATTTGCTCCAAGAGACCCAGTACTTC. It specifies CATSDLLQETQYF.

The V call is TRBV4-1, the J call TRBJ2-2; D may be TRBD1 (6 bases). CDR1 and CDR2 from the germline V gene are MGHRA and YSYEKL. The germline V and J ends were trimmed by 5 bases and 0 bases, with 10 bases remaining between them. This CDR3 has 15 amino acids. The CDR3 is CASSLGQPNTGELFF. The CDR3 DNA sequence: TGCGCCAGCAGCTTAGGACAGCCGAACACCGGGGAGCTGTTTTTT.

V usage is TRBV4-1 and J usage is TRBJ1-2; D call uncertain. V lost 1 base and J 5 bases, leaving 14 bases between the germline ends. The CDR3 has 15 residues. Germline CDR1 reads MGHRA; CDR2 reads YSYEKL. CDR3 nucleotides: TGCGCCAGCAGCCAAGTGGAGGGAAACACTTATGGCTACACCTTC. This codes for CASSQVEGNTYGYTF.

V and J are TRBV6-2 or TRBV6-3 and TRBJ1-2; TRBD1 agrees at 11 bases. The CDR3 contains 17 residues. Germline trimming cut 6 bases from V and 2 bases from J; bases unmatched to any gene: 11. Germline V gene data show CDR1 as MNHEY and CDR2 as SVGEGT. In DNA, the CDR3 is TGTGCCAGCAGCTATACCCTTGGGACAGGGGGAAACTATGGCTACACCTTC. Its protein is CASSYTLGTGGNYGYTF.

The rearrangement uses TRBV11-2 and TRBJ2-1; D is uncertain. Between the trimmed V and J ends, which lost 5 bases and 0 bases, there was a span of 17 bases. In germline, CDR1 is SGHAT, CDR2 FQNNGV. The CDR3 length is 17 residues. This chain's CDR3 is CASSPTGRTSSYNEQFF. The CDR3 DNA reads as TGTGCCAGCAGCCCCACCGGACGGACGAGCTCCTACAATGAGCAGTTCTTC.

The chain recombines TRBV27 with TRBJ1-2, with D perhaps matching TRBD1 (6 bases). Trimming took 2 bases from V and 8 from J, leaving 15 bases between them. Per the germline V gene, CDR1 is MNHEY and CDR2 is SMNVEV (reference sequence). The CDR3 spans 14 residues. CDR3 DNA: TGTGCCAGCAGTTTAGGGGGCGGTATCCGAGGCTACACCTTC. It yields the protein CASSLGGGIRGYTF.